This paragraph covers one T cell receptor beta chain sequence. Its antigen has not been determined. Base quality data are lacking; no much larger clone is found one base away. This sample was included in a study of blood T cell repertoires in COVID-19 (dated by TCRdb to 2019 to 2021). The study in broad terms: Samples covering the acute and convalescent phases of COVID-19 were provided by collaborators in the United States, Italy and Spain. The sample metadata nearly always contained a de-identified subject ID, COVID-19 status, age in years and sex. Samples came from the ongoing ImmuneRACE study (first 160 participants) plus 1,254 subjects from 6 global collaborators. The repertoires were released in a freely available public database intended as a resource for research on the immune response to SARS-CoV-2. The prospective study material was composed of cDNA or gDNA derived from T cells, B-cell-depleted T cells, or PBMCs. Where available, HLA class I and class II types were taken from metadata supplied by the sample provider and were not determined by assay-based typing. Subjects who had been exposed to COVID-19, were actively infected with it, or had recovered from it provided the deeply sampled blood TCRbeta repertoires that made up the dataset.

TCRbeta CDR3 regions were amplified from genomic DNA by means of the immunoSEQ Assay, a bias-controlled multiplex PCR. On the study's bioinformatics: Nucleated cell counts per sample were estimated from amplification of reference gene primers within the assay. To quantify the absolute abundance of each unique TCRbeta CDR3 rearrangement, sequence reads were collapsed and filtered. For each sample, productive Simpson clonality was calculated by taking the square root of Simpson's diversity index across productive rearrangements. The table was pulled from immuneACCESS by TCRdb, which kept in-frame rearrangements only. Such tables lose some clones; where checked, under half of the loss comes from unresolved V genes, and the rest has no known cause. From that table come the V and J calls and clone size; the DNA was used to work out D and trimming. This sample is represented by 61,000 or so clones; about four fifths of them were singletons. The top ten constitute roughly 3.6% of the sample.

Each collaborating institution followed its own protocols to collect whole blood in K2EDTA tubes. For TCRbeta analysis, collaborators shipped samples in one of three forms: frozen whole blood, isolated PBMCs, or DNA extracted from either of those sample types. What the research found in general, with its limitations: The amount of clinical and demographic metadata varied by source and participant and was provided uncurated.

From cysteine to phenylalanine, the CDR3 is 14 amino acids long. Of the read, only the CDR3 DNA is kept; its 42 bases are in frame from base 1. Sequences MDHEN (CDR1) and SYDVKM (CDR2) are obtained from the germline V gene. At the junction V is shortened by 6 bases and J by 2 bases, with 14 bases in between. The receptor comes from a woman older than 75 with acute or convalescent COVID-19. The sequenced sample consisted of peripheral blood. The V gene is TRBV28 and the J gene is TRBJ2-7; the D gene is possibly TRBD2, with 6 bases matching. CDR3 reads: CASRGGTSPYEQYF. The sequenced DNA is TGTGCCAGCAGAGGCGGGACCTCTCCCTACGAGCAGTACTTC.